These 10 T cell receptor beta chains share one sample of origin, sequenced in a study of tumor-infiltrating lymphocytes in primary liver carcinoma. The investigators made TCR beta cDNA from roughly 0.45 ug total RNA, using a constant-region primer. ARM-PCR, slightly modified, supplied the TCR beta libraries through three nested multiplex PCR rounds. Forward primers for TRBV1-TRBV30 and a C-beta reverse primer served the first two PCR rounds, at around 9 cycles each. One entry per CDR3 protein, called by TCRdb with MiXCR from the multiplex PCR reads. In the table there are over 75,000 distinct CDR3 sequences, approximately 68% of which are singletons. Bulk tissue was left unsorted, and RNA and DNA were co-extracted from 20-30 mg of it. Specimen: tumor-adjacent normal liver tissue. Every receptor here comes from a man aged 35-49 years with primary liver carcinoma and hepatitis B virus infection.

As concerns this clonotype: At one of its ends the junction is not consistent with the germline gene, which may arise from a read error. The J gene is TRBJ2-6, the V gene TRBV11-2; no definite D call. CDR3 length equals 14 residues. Germline V gene data show CDR1 as SGHAT and CDR2 as FQNNGV. CDR3 coding DNA: TGTGCCAGCAGCTTAGGTACCTATGCCAACATCCTGACTTTC. Its protein is CASSLGTYANILTF.

As for this clonotype: Mismatch with germline at one junction end may stem from a read error. CDR3 in DNA: TGTGCCGGCAGTTACCCCCTTCAGACTAACTCCTACAATGAGCAGTTCTTC. This codes for CAGSYPLQTNSYNEQFF. The chain employs TRBV6-2 or TRBV6-3 and TRBJ2-1; D is perhaps TRBD2 (5 bases). This CDR3 is 17 amino acids long. Germline V lookup: CDR1 MNHEY, CDR2 SVGEGT.

The rearrangement joins TRBV11-2 to TRBJ2-5; a possible D gene is TRBD2 (6 bases). The V gene's germline CDR1 is SGHAT and CDR2 FQNNGV. The CDR3 runs to 15 residues. CDR3 sequence (DNA): TGTGGCAGATTCCGGGACTCGGCCCACCAAGAGACCCAGTACTTC. Its translation: CGRFRDSAHQETQYF.

Worth noting for this clonotype: Just one base apart from a much larger clone, this may be a read error. Since no conserved phenylalanine or tryptophan closes the CDR3, a read error is the likely cause. The V and J genes are TRBV10-3 and TRBJ2-7, with a possible D match to TRBD1 (6 bases). This CDR3 is 13 amino acids long. Germline CDR1 ENHRY, CDR2 SYGVKD. V was clipped by 11 bases and J by 1 base, with 15 bases between them. CDR3 DNA sequence: TGTGCCTCCCAGTACAGGGAATCCTACGAGCAGTACTGC. Protein: CASQYRESYEQYC.

With respect to this clonotype: Lacking the conserved final phenylalanine or tryptophan, this CDR3 likely reflects a read error. The limits of the CDR3 on the DNA are not certain, so only TCRdb's listed CDR3 is given. The chain links TRBV11-2 to TRBJ2-2; TRBD1 reflects the table's D call only, with no check against the DNA. CDR1 and CDR2 (germline): SGHAT, FQNNGV. The CDR3 contains 15 residues when both ends are counted. CDR3 amino acids: CASSLVGRGTGELFY.

Concerning this clonotype: The conserved final phenylalanine or tryptophan is absent from the CDR3, which likely points to a read error. The J gene is TRBJ2-3, the V gene TRBV2; perhaps TRBD2 as D (6 bases). The germline CDR1 and CDR2 sequences are SNHLY and FYNNEI. Trimming pared 4 bases from V and 2 bases from J, leaving 13 bases between. The CDR3 is 15 residues long. The CDR3 DNA is TGTGCCAGCAGTGGACGAGCGGGCGTCACAGATACGCAGTATTAT. Translated, it gives CASSGRAGVTDTQYY.

A note on this clonotype: This could be a read error, since a much larger clone is one nucleotide away. The chain recombines TRBV6-6 with TRBJ2-5, with D perhaps being TRBD1 or TRBD2 (6 bases each). Trimming cost V 8 bases and J 1 base, with 11 bases left between them. The CDR3 has 13 amino acids. CDR1 is MNHNY, CDR2 SVGAGI, per germline (reference sequence). Here the CDR3 reads CASGGTPQETQYF. The DNA for the CDR3 is TGTGCCAGCGGAGGGACACCCCAAGAGACCCAGTACTTC.

Note on this clonotype: A read error is possible here, since a much larger clone lies one base away. This chain connects TRBV12-5 to TRBJ1-6, with 7 bases that match TRBD1. V shed 2 bases, J shed 7 bases, and the junction held 8 bases outside the gene matches. CDR1 and CDR2 from the germline V gene are LGHNT and FRNRAP. The CDR3 runs to 16 residues. CDR3 loop: CASGLPRTGFNSPLHF. Written as DNA, the CDR3 is TGTGCTAGTGGTTTGCCACGGACAGGCTTCAATTCACCCCTCCACTTT.

Concerning this clonotype: At one boundary the junction diverges from the germline segment, which might be a read error. CDR3 sequence reads: CTSSLGLAGEVDAEQFF. The CDR3 bases are TGTACCAGCAGCCTGGGACTAGCGGGAGAAGTTGACGCTGAGCAGTTCTTC. The rearrangement joins TRBV11-1 to TRBJ2-1; 14 bases agree with TRBD2. Germline-derived CDR1 and CDR2 are SGHAT and FQDESV (reference sequence). The CDR3 consists of 17 residues.

A few counts support this clonotype. A much more abundant neighbour one base away suggests this may be a read error. A read error is likely, as this CDR3 ends without the conserved phenylalanine or tryptophan. The rearrangement joins TRBV4-1 to TRBJ2-2; 9 bases line up with TRBD2. This CDR3 spans 16 amino acids. With V trimmed by 4 bases and J by 4 bases, 7 bases remained unmatched. Germline V gene sequence: CDR1 MGHRA, CDR2 YSYEKL. CDR3 DNA: TGCGCCAGCAGCCTCTTAGCGGGAGTGGGCACCGGGGAGCTGTTTTCT. This translates into CASSLLAGVGTGELFS.